These 16 T cell receptor beta chains were all obtained from the same sample, sequenced in a study of blood T cells in healthy people across ages. The authors ran a second PCR of about 7 to 11 cycles using a sample-barcoded 5' primer and a J-beta primer mix. TCRdb ran MiXCR on the 5' RACE reads and lists one entry per CDR3 protein. There are 780,000 or so distinct CDR3 sequences in the sample; roughly 53% occur only once, and under 50% lies in the top ten. The sequenced sample consisted of blood. These receptors all stem from a man of 80 years or more in good health.

The CDR3 DNA reads TGTGCCAGCAGCCAAGAGATCGAACTAGCGGGAGTGGGGCAAGAGACCCAGTACTTC. This encodes CASSQEIELAGVGQETQYF. This sequence joins TRBV3-1 and TRBJ2-5; TRBD2 matches at 11 bases. The V gene's germline CDR1 is LGHDT and CDR2 YNNKEL (reference sequence). The CDR3 is 19 amino acids. The ends lost 0 bases at V and 2 bases at J; junction bases unmatched: 11.

The count of this clonotype is one. This chain connects TRBV3-1 to TRBJ2-2, with TRBD1 matching 8 bases. Germline V lookup: CDR1 LGHDT, CDR2 YNNKEL (reference sequence). V lost 3 bases to trimming and J lost 4 bases; unmatched junction nucleotides: 1. The CDR3 has 14 residues. For the CDR3, the DNA is TGTGCCAGCAGCCACGGACAGGGCACCGGGGAGCTGTTTTTT. Encoded protein: CASSHGQGTGELFF.

In its sample, this clonotype was seen a few times. A read error is possible here, since a much larger clone lies one base away. V and J are TRBV7-2 and TRBJ1-4; D is unclear. The V end lost 4 bases, the J end lost 0 bases, and 9 bases lay between the germline ends. The germline V gene has CDR1 SGHTA and CDR2 FQGNSA. CDR3 length: 15 residues. The CDR3 spells CASSSGGSTNEKLFF. DNA for the CDR3: TGTGCCAGCAGCTCCGGCGGGTCAACTAATGAAAAACTGTTTTTT. The whole variable domain, remainder taken from reference TRBV7-2 and TRBJ1-4, is GAGVSQSPSNKVTEKGKDVELRCDPISGHTALYWYRQSLGQGLEFLIYFQGNSAPDKSGLPSDRFSAERTGGSVSTLTIQRTQQEDSAVYLCASSSGGSTNEKLFFGSGTQLSVL.

The chain employs TRBV7-7 and TRBJ2-1; 11 nucleotides match TRBD2. This CDR3 is 16 amino acids long. V was clipped by 5 bases and J by 6 bases; unmatched bases: 9. CDR1 is SSHAT and CDR2 is FNYEAQ in the germline V gene (reference sequence). The CDR3 loop is CASSLSPLAGGNEQFF. CDR3 sequence (DNA): TGTGCCAGCAGCCTATCCCCCCTAGCGGGAGGCAATGAGCAGTTCTTC.

Here the CDR3 DNA reads TGTGCCAGCAGCCGACTAGTAACGGCAGATACGCAGTATTTT. Translated, it gives CASSRLVTADTQYF. This chain joins TRBV11-1 and TRBJ2-3, with TRBD2 as a possible D gene (6 bases). CDR1 is SGHAT, CDR2 FQDESV, per germline (reference sequence). V was cut by 5 bases and J by 4 bases, with 13 bases left in between. This CDR3 comprises 14 residues. Complete variable domain (other parts from reference TRBV11-1 and TRBJ2-3): EAEVAQSPRYKITEKSQAVAFWCDPISGHATLYWYRQILGQGPELLVQFQDESVVDDSQLPKDRFSAERLKGVDSTLKIQPAELGDSAMYLCASSRLVTADTQYFGPGTRLTVL.

In its sample, this clonotype was seen a few times. The chain uses TRBV27 and TRBJ2-3; 10 positions match TRBD1. CDR3 size: 17 residues. V gave up 5 bases and J gave up 1 base; unmatched junction bases: 9. CDR1 MNHEY and CDR2 SMNVEV come from the germline V gene (reference sequence). CDR3 sequence: CASSNRLGTGGTDTQYF. For the CDR3, the DNA is TGTGCCAGCAGTAACCGGCTCGGGACAGGGGGCACAGATACGCAGTATTTT.

The chain combines TRBV5-6 with TRBJ2-1; tentative D call: TRBD1 (8 bases). The ends were cut back, 5 bases at V and 9 bases at J, with 15 bases in the middle. Germline assignment: CDR1 SGHDT and CDR2 YYEEEE. The CDR3 contains 13 residues. CDR3 amino acids: CASSQTGEGEQFF. In nucleotides, the CDR3 is TGTGCCAGCAGTCAGACAGGGGAGGGTGAGCAGTTCTTC.

This clonotype was seen a handful of times. The chain employs TRBV20-1 and TRBJ2-4, with 8 bases aligning to TRBD2. Germline assignment: CDR1 DFQATT and CDR2 SNEGSKA (reference sequence). This CDR3 contains 14 residues. This CDR3 reads CSAGGAGAKNIQYF. The CDR3 bases are TGCAGCGCGGGGGGTGCGGGAGCCAAAAACATTCAGTACTTC.

The V gene is TRBV15, the J gene TRBJ2-1, with a tentative D call TRBD1 (6 bases). Per germline, CDR1 LNHNV and CDR2 YYDKDF (reference sequence). Trimming pared 0 bases from V and 12 bases from J, leaving 6 bases between. The CDR3 spans 11 residues. CDR3: CATSREGGQFF. CDR3 DNA: TGTGCCACCAGCAGAGAAGGGGGGCAGTTCTTC.

The chain links TRBV20-1 to TRBJ1-6; 7 nucleotides agree with TRBD1. Germline V lookup: CDR1 DFQATT, CDR2 SNEGSKA (reference sequence). V was pared by 5 bases and J by 8 bases, with 9 bases of the junction left unmatched. The CDR3 spans 14 residues. The CDR3 DNA is TGCAGTGCTCCACTACAGGGGATAGATTCACCCCTCCACTTT. Translating it yields CSAPLQGIDSPLHF.

The chain recombines TRBV18 with TRBJ1-1; 9 bases line up with TRBD1. The ends lost 6 bases at V and 11 bases at J; junction bases unmatched: 16. The CDR3 has 15 amino acids. Germline V lookup: CDR1 KGHSH, CDR2 LQKENI. The CDR3 DNA sequence: TGTGCCAGCTCGCCCGGGACAGGGATGGGGGCGAGGGCTTTCTTT. Translating gives CASSPGTGMGARAFF.

This chain connects TRBV6-1 to TRBJ1-5, with D perhaps TRBD1 (6 bases). There are 14 residues in the CDR3. Germline CDR1 reads MNHNS; CDR2 reads SASEGT. V lost 6 bases and J lost 7, with 16 bases in between. The CDR3 reads CASSLQGWDQPQHF. CDR3 sequence (DNA): TGTGCCAGCAGCTTACAGGGTTGGGACCAGCCCCAGCATTTT.

This clonotype was seen more than once but under ten times. V usage is TRBV12-3 or TRBV12-4 and J usage is TRBJ2-7, with 8 bases lining up with TRBD2. The CDR3 length is 14 residues. Losses at the gene ends were 8 bases for V and 0 bases for J; bases not matched to a gene: 6. CDR3 DNA: TGTGCCAGCCGTCGGAGCGGGAGCTCCTACGAGCAGTACTTC. This sequence encodes CASRRSGSSYEQYF.

This clonotype was counted a few times. Here the CDR3 reads CASTFLPSYEQYF. The CDR3 region has the DNA TGTGCCAGCACCTTCCTGCCTTCCTACGAGCAGTACTTC. The chain links TRBV6-5 to TRBJ2-7; D is undetermined. CDR3 size: 13 residues. The V end lost 7 bases, the J end lost 1 base, and 11 bases lay between the germline ends. Germline CDR1 is MNHEY and CDR2 is SVGAGI.

The chain couples TRBV7-2 to TRBJ2-5; TRBD1 matches 9 bases. After removal of 5 bases from V and 5 bases from J, the junction contained 15 bases not matched to a gene. This CDR3 is 17 amino acids long. Germline CDR1 is SGHTA and CDR2 is FQGNSA. The CDR3: CASSPSPGTGLGETQYF. For the CDR3, the DNA is TGTGCCAGCAGCCCCAGTCCCGGGACAGGGTTGGGGGAGACCCAGTACTTC.

This clonotype appeared many times. J is TRBJ2-5 and V is TRBV5-1; 15 bases agree with TRBD2. The germline gives CDR1 SGHRS, CDR2 YFSETQ. V gave up 3 bases and J gave up 4 bases; unmatched junction bases: 4. The length of the CDR3 is 16 residues. The DNA of the CDR3 is TGCGCCAGCAGCTCGGGACTAGCGGGGGGTAGAGAGACCCAGTACTTC. It yields the protein CASSSGLAGGRETQYF.